The T cell receptor (beta chain) under discussion was sequenced for a study of blood T cell repertoires in COVID-19 (TCRdb year 2020). A note on the overall study: Samples covering the acute and convalescent phases of COVID-19 were provided by collaborators in the United States, Italy and Spain. The material from the prospective study consisted of cDNA or gDNA derived from T cells, B-cell-depleted T cells, or PBMCs. Deeply sampled blood TCRbeta repertoires from subjects exposed to, actively infected with, or recovered from COVID-19 were included in the dataset. The repertoires were released in a freely available public database meant as a resource for research on the immune response to SARS-CoV-2. The samples were drawn from two sources: the first 160 participants of the ongoing ImmuneRACE study, and 950 to 1,500 subjects contributed by 6 global collaborators. Nearly every sample came with metadata listing a de-identified subject ID, COVID-19 status, age in years and sex. Where HLA class I and class II types were available, the types were taken from metadata supplied by the sample provider, not from assay-based typing. What the study reported, not specific to this receptor: The amount of clinical and demographic metadata varied by source and participant and was provided uncurated.

Another Seattle source contributed samples from volunteer blood donors who had recovered from COVID-19. Whole blood was collected in K2EDTA tubes by collaborating institutions according to the institutions' own protocols. For TCRbeta analysis, collaborator samples were shipped as frozen whole blood, as isolated PBMCs, or as DNA extracted from either sample type. This clone was counted a single time. Its antigen is not yet known. Base quality data are lacking; no much larger clone is found one base away. CDR1 and CDR2 are drawn from the germline V gene: MNHNS, SASEGT. A distance of 12 bases separates the germline ends of V and J, which lose 3 bases and 0 bases respectively. The CDR3 covers 17 residues, taking in both the cysteine and the phenylalanine. Left in the record is the CDR3 DNA by itself, 51 bases read in frame from the first base. TCRbeta CDR3 regions were amplified from genomic DNA by means of the immunoSEQ Assay, a bias-controlled multiplex PCR. For the original study's pipeline: The number of nucleated cells in each sample was estimated from the amplification of reference gene primers within the assay. To quantify the absolute abundance of each unique TCRbeta CDR3 rearrangement, sequence reads were collapsed and filtered. For each sample, productive Simpson clonality was calculated as the square root of Simpson's diversity index across productive rearrangements. TCRdb took over this immuneACCESS table, retaining in-frame rearrangements with V and J assigned. Such tables are incomplete; in checked studies, under half of the missing clones stem from an unresolved V gene, and the remainder is unexplained. V, J and clone size were drawn from that table, and D and trimming were deduced from the DNA. Counted in this sample were under 250,000 clones; 84% of them appeared once. The ten largest account for roughly 1.4% of the sample.

The source material was peripheral blood. The sequence came from a woman between 40 and 55 years old who had recovered from COVID-19. In this chain, TRBV6-1 is recombined with TRBJ1-6, with the D gene call left open. The DNA sequence is as follows: TGTGCCAGCAGTGATCAGGTTCCCAGCTCCTATAATTCACCCCTCCACTTT. Its translation reads: CASSDQVPSSYNSPLHF.